This TCR beta chain was documented in a study of blood T cell repertoires in COVID-19 (dated by TCRdb to 2018 to 2021). For context, the study as a whole: The collaborator samples originated in the United States, Italy and Spain and spanned the acute and convalescent phases of COVID-19. The prospective study material was composed of cDNA or gDNA derived from T cells, B-cell-depleted T cells, or PBMCs. A de-identified subject ID, COVID-19 status, age in years and sex were almost always included in the sample metadata. Where available, HLA class I and class II types were taken from metadata supplied by the sample provider and were not determined by assay-based typing. Samples were obtained from the ongoing ImmuneRACE study (first 160 participants) and from over 1,000 subjects provided by 6 global collaborators. The dataset comprised deeply sampled blood TCRbeta repertoires from subjects exposed to, actively infected with, or recovered from COVID-19. The repertoires were released in a freely available public database intended as a resource for research on the immune response to SARS-CoV-2. The paper as a whole reports these results and caveats: How much clinical and demographic metadata was included differed by source and by participant, and the metadata was provided uncurated.

Whole blood was collected in K2EDTA tubes by collaborating institutions according to the institutions' own protocols. For TCRbeta analysis, collaborators shipped samples in one of three forms: frozen whole blood, isolated PBMCs, or DNA extracted from either of those sample types. TCRbeta CDR3 regions were amplified from genomic DNA using the immunoSEQ Assay, a bias-controlled multiplex PCR. The original methods were these. Within the assay, amplification of reference gene primers was used to estimate how many nucleated cells each sample contained. To quantify the absolute abundance of each unique TCRbeta CDR3 rearrangement, sequence reads were collapsed and filtered. For each sample, productive Simpson clonality was calculated by taking the square root of Simpson's diversity index across productive rearrangements. Drawn from immuneACCESS, this table holds only the in-frame rearrangements with V and J called that TCRdb kept. Clones are partly lost; checked studies trace under half to an unresolved V gene and leave the rest unexplained. That table furnishes V, J and clone size, whereas the DNA furnished D and trimming. This sample is represented by 160,000 or so clones; around 80% of them were singletons. The ten biggest clones cover around 6.3% of the sample.

From its cysteine to its phenylalanine, the CDR3 spans 16 amino acids. The retained sequence is limited to the CDR3, 48 bases, with the frame set at the first base. The junction shows trimming of 0 bases on V and 0 bases on J, plus 11 bases between the germline ends. Reading the germline V gene gives CDR1 MNHEY and CDR2 SVGAGI. Comments on this clone: Its antigen is still unknown. One base away there is no much larger clone; base qualities are not given.

The chain joins TRBV6-5 to TRBJ2-5; TRBD2 is a weak D gene call, 5 bases matching. This TCR came from a man in his 70s with active or convalescent COVID-19. The sequenced material came from peripheral blood. The DNA reads TGTGCCAGCAGTTACTCGACGACTACGAACCAAGAGACCCAGTACTTC. This encodes CASSYSTTTNQETQYF.